This T cell receptor beta chain was sequenced for a study of OX40 agonist ivuxolimab in advanced cancers. With respect to the entire study: The costimulatory receptor OX40 (CD134) was targeted by ivuxolimab, a fully human IgG2 agonistic monoclonal antibody. Partial responses occurred in three dose-escalation patients: two with cutaneous melanoma and one with hepatocellular carcinoma. Intravenous ivuxolimab was administered to patients every 2 weeks at six dose levels: 0.01, 0.1, 0.3, 1.5, 3 and 10 mg/kg. Prior anti-PD-1, anti-PD-L1 or anti-CTLA-4 therapy was permitted, and 40% to 50% of dose-escalation patients had received checkpoint inhibitors. A male proportion of under 85% and a mean age of around 60 years, ranging from about 20 to 79, were recorded for the dose-escalation cohort. Among the 50 to 55 dose-escalation patients, approximately 20 had hepatocellular carcinoma, roughly 15 melanoma, 9 renal cell carcinoma and 9 head and neck cancer. The purpose of peripheral TCRbeta sequencing was to test whether ivuxolimab changed TCR sequence diversity and led to clonal T-cell expansion. The paper reports the monotherapy dose-escalation portion (N of about 47 patients) of the phase I ivuxolimab trial.

Genomic DNA was isolated from the sorted cells so that the TCRbeta CDR3 region could be sequenced. The immunoSEQ Assay was used to sequence the TCRbeta CDR3 regions. TCRdb re-hosts the immuneACCESS table, in-frame sequences only. Its copies lack some clones; in the studies checked, an unresolved V gene accounts for under half of them, and the cause for the rest is not known. The sample yields 35,000 to 50,000 clones; 80% to 90% were counted once. The ten largest clones represent approximately 4.6% of the sample. The trial excluded patients who had a history of autoimmune disease or were on systemic immunosuppression. Peripheral blood for TCR sequencing was collected from all dose cohorts at baseline, on cycle 4 day 1, and on cycle 7 day 1. The samples were taken from a phase I, first-in-human, multicenter, open-label dose-escalation trial of ivuxolimab. The trial enrolled adults with locally advanced or metastatic head and neck squamous cell, hepatocellular, melanoma or renal cell carcinoma. CD4+ and CD8+ T cells were sorted separately from peripheral blood before TCR sequencing.

Overall study outcomes, separate from this receptor: On average, CD8+ T cells showed more expanded clones than CD4+ T cells after ivuxolimab. The antigen specificity of the clonally expanded peripheral T cells was not determined. In partial responders in the 0.1-3.0 mg/kg groups, normalized peripheral clonal expansion was found to be among the lowest, especially among CD8+ T cells. Clonal expansion of both CD4+ and CD8+ blood T cells was observed from baseline to week 6 at doses 0.1 to 3.0 mg/kg. Low levels of normalized T-cell clonal expansion were also shown by some nonresponding patients.

V was cut back by 7 bases and J by 2 bases, leaving a gap of 21 bases between them. The germline V gene (reference sequence) gives CDR1 as LNHDA and CDR2 as SQIVND. The CDR3 runs 18 residues from the cysteine to the phenylalanine. CDR3 DNA is the only sequence kept; it has 54 bases, read in frame from the first base. In the case of this clone: The target of this receptor is not known. Per-base qualities were not stored, and no clone one base away is much larger.

This specimen was CD4+ or CD8+ T cells sorted from blood, taken in a trial of the OX40 agonist ivuxolimab. This clonotype originated in an adult with an advanced solid tumor such as melanoma, head and neck, liver or kidney cancer. Here the chain combines TRBV19 and TRBJ2-6; the D gene may be TRBD1 or TRBD2, since each aligns over 5 bases. The nucleotides read TGTGCCAGTAACTCCGGGGACCAGAGGATAGCTGGGGCCAACGTCCTGACTTTC. Translated, this gives CASNSGDQRIAGANVLTF.